This T cell receptor beta chain was sequenced during a study of beta chain features in type 1 diabetes. Stem cell-like memory, regulatory, central memory and naive CD4+ cells were sorted via CD45RO/CCR7/CD25/CD127/CD95/CD27. Study results and limitations: The study found moderately but significantly shorter TCRB CDR3s in all four CD4+ subsets of Type 1 diabetes patients.

A remark on this clone: Its antigen is not identified.

Expressed TCRB transcripts were sequenced because the isolated RNA had all been reverse transcribed beforehand. TCRdb's copy holds only in-frame clones and misses some; the assay was immunoSEQ multiplex PCR. This sample carries about 660,000 clones, 11% to 15% of them seen once, and the ten largest clones take just under 0.04%. CDR3 length: 14 residues. Germline loops: CDR1 MGHRA, CDR2 YSYEKL. V was shortened by 0 bases and J by 4 bases, with 9 bases between the two germline ends. The J gene is TRBJ1-2, the V gene TRBV4-1; no clear D. This receptor was obtained from a man aged 18 to 35 with type 1 diabetes. Sample: naive CD4+ T cells from blood. CDR3 coding DNA: TGCGCCAGCAGCCAAGATCTGGTTGGCTATGGCTACACCTTC. Residues: CASSQDLVGYGYTF.